This T cell receptor beta chain was sequenced during a study of metastatic and nonmetastatic thyroid tumors. Study at large: Repertoires from malignant and benign thyroid patients were compared across blood and tumor or nodule tissue.

Study-wide points: Compared with benign nodules, malignant thyroid tumors were reported to have significantly higher TCR beta diversity in both blood and tumor.

There were no patients who had received any treatment before thyroid surgery. Many counts were recorded for this clone. Its cognate antigen is unknown. In the source study's methods: What underpinned the distant-metastasis classifier for papillary thyroid cancer was the set of CDR3 differences across clinicopathological groups. MiXCR was used by TCRdb to re-call the PCR reads. These V and J calls originate from TCRdb's pipeline instead of the authors' own analysis. Of roughly 61,000 clones detected, roughly 4% appear once; the ten largest clones hold about a fifth. J was trimmed by 5 bases and V by 7 bases; bases with no gene match: 8. Germline CDR1 WNHNN, CDR2 SYGVQD (reference sequence). CDR3 length: 15 residues.

The sample consisted of blood. This TCR came from a female donor with papillary thyroid cancer or a benign thyroid nodule (not recorded which). Some clones in this sample may be carry-over from other donors' samples. This chain uses TRBV10-1 with TRBJ1-6; 7 nucleotides agree with TRBD1. The CDR3 sequence: CASTPGGTDNSPLHF. CDR3 sequence (DNA): TGCGCCAGCACCCCAGGGGGGACAGATAATTCACCCCTCCACTTT.